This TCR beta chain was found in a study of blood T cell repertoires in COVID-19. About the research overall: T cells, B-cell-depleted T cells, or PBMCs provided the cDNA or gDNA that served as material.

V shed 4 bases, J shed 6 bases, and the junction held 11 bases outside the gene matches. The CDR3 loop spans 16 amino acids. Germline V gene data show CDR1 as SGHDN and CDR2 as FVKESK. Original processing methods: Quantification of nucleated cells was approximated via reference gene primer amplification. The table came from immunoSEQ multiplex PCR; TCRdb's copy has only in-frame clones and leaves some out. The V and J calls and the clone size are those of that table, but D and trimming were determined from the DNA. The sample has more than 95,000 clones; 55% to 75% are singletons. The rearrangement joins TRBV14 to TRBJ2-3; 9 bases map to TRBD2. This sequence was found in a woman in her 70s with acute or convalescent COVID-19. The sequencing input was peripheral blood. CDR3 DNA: TGTGCCAGCAGCCCCGCAGCTAGCGGGGTTTCGGATACGCAGTATTTT. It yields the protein CASSPAASGVSDTQYF.